Following are 15 T cell receptor beta chains from one sample sequenced in a study of radiation and T cells in renal cell carcinoma. This table comes from immunoSEQ multiplex PCR, and its TCRdb copy is limited to in-frame clones, with some not included. Of about 130,000 clones in the sample, about 88% were seen once. Sample time point: baseline pretreatment blood. Indicated treatment: 15 Gy SBRT to primary tumor, nephrectomy 4 weeks later. This material consisted of blood, taken from a patient whose treatment included radiotherapy and nephrectomy. The source is a woman between 50 and 59 years old with renal cell carcinoma.

This clone has only a few counts. This sequence joins TRBV18 and TRBJ1-5; D unclear. The CDR3 extends over 14 amino acids. CDR1 is KGHSH and CDR2 is LQKENI in the germline V gene. V lost 4 bases and J 0 bases, leaving 7 bases between the germline ends. The CDR3 DNA reads as TGTGCCAGCTCACAGGGATATAGCAATCAGCCCCAGCATTTT. It translates to CASSQGYSNQPQHF.

V gene TRBV5-1 combines with J gene TRBJ1-2; perhaps TRBD1 as D (5 bases). The V gene's germline CDR1 is SGHRS and CDR2 YFSETQ. V gave up 3 bases and J gave up 6 bases, with 12 bases separating them. This CDR3 is 13 amino acids long. The CDR3 region is CASSSDRENGYTF. CDR3 sequence (DNA): TGCGCCAGCAGCTCTGACAGAGAAAATGGCTACACCTTC.

V and J are TRBV7-9 and TRBJ1-4; D gene ambiguous. The CDR3 extends over 18 amino acids. The V end was cut by 1 base, the J end by 8 bases, with 23 bases between. The germline V gene encodes CDR1 SEHNR and CDR2 FQNEAQ (reference sequence). The CDR3 spells CASSLGSSGRPFGEKLFF. CDR3 in DNA: TGTGCCAGCAGCTTAGGTTCCTCGGGCAGACCCTTCGGCGAAAAACTGTTTTTT. The variable domain in full, completed from reference TRBV7-9 and TRBJ1-4, reads DTGVSQNPRHKITKRGQNVTFRCDPISEHNRLYWYRQTLGQGPEFLTYFQNEAQLEKSRLLSDRFSAERPKGSFSTLEIQRTEQGDSAMYLCASSLGSSGRPFGEKLFFGSGTQLSVL.

The chain is built from TRBV7-8 and TRBJ2-3; no firm D call. The CDR3 sequence is 13 residues long. CDR1 is SGHVS, CDR2 FQNEAQ, per germline. V was shortened by 5 bases and J by 6 bases, with 12 bases between the two germline ends. The CDR3 bases are TGTGCCAGCAGCCCGATGATGGGGGATACGCAGTATTTT. Its protein product is CASSPMMGDTQYF.

The V call is TRBV7-6, the J call TRBJ2-7; D is ambiguous. Germline lookup yields CDR1 SGHVS and CDR2 FNYEAQ. The CDR3 runs 12 residues. The ends were cut back, 8 bases at V and 4 bases at J, with 12 bases in the middle. CDR3 loop: CASGGNLYEQYF. For the CDR3, the DNA is TGTGCCAGCGGCGGTAACCTTTACGAGCAGTACTTC.

This clone was counted a few times. The chain recombines TRBV7-9 with TRBJ1-1; D is ambiguous. Trimming cost V 11 bases and J 5 bases, with 9 bases left between them. CDR3 length equals 10 residues. The V gene's germline CDR1 is SEHNR and CDR2 FQNEAQ (reference sequence). CDR3 protein: CAASGTEAFF. As DNA, the CDR3 is TGTGCCGCCTCCGGGACTGAAGCTTTCTTT.

The V and J genes are TRBV7-9 and TRBJ2-1; perhaps TRBD2 as D (5 bases). CDR1 SEHNR and CDR2 FQNEAQ come from the germline V gene (reference sequence). The V end lost 3 bases, the J end lost 8 bases, and 20 bases lay between the germline ends. The CDR3 sequence is 16 residues long. CDR3 sequence: CASSLVFGIGVDEQFF. The CDR3 DNA follows: TGTGCCAGCAGCTTGGTCTTCGGGATTGGGGTGGATGAGCAGTTCTTC.

The chain joins TRBV19 to TRBJ2-2; D call uncertain. From germline, CDR1 is LNHDA and CDR2 SQIVND (reference sequence). There are 16 residues in the CDR3. Trimming cost V 4 bases and J 3 bases, with 15 bases left between them. The CDR3 is CASSTPPYSDTGELFF. Here the CDR3 DNA reads TGTGCCAGTAGTACCCCCCCCTACTCCGACACCGGGGAGCTGTTTTTT.

The rearrangement links TRBV9 to TRBJ1-2, with no clear D. The CDR3 sequence is 12 residues long. The germline CDR1 and CDR2 sequences are SGDLS and YYNGEE. Trimming pared 2 bases from V and 6 bases from J, leaving 8 bases between. This chain's CDR3 is CASSVGRDGYTF. In DNA form, the CDR3 reads TGTGCCAGCAGCGTCGGAAGGGATGGCTACACCTTC.

The chain carries TRBV2 and TRBJ2-3; 10 bases line up with TRBD2. The CDR3 length is 16 residues. Germline CDR1 SNHLY, CDR2 FYNNEI. V lost 2 bases and J lost 5; bases outside the gene matches: 7. CDR3 nucleotide sequence: TGTGCCAGCAGTGAACCCCCAAGCGGGGGGGGAGATACGCAGTATTTT. This codes for CASSEPPSGGGDTQYF.

This chain uses TRBV11-3 with TRBJ2-2; D is possibly TRBD2 (5 bases). From germline, CDR1 is SGHNT and CDR2 YENEEA. With 8 bases removed from V and 8 bases from J, the gap between germline ends came to 12 bases. The CDR3 length is 12 residues. Here the CDR3 DNA reads TGTGCCAGCTCCGGAGGAGCTGGGGAGCTGTTTTTT. Translated, it gives CASSGGAGELFF.

In its sample, this clone was seen once. The J gene is TRBJ2-1, the V gene TRBV11-3; TRBD1 or TRBD2 may be the D gene (6 bases each). Looked up from germline, CDR1 is SGHNT and CDR2 is YENEEA. This CDR3 spans 15 amino acids. Trimming left V 3 bases short and J 2 bases short, with 11 bases between. The CDR3 DNA reads as TGTGCCAGCAGCTTCGCGGGGACAACCTACAATGAGCAGTTCTTC. It is translated as CASSFAGTTYNEQFF.

This clone was counted once. This sequence joins TRBV5-1 and TRBJ2-3, with a weak D call TRBD2 (6 bases). This CDR3 is built from 16 residues. Germline CDR1 SGHRS, CDR2 YFSETQ. The germline V and J ends were trimmed by 1 base and 2 bases, with 14 bases remaining between them. CDR3 in DNA: TGCGCCAGCAGCTTGTTCCAGGCGGGAAACACAGATACGCAGTATTTT. Translating it yields CASSLFQAGNTDTQYF.

The count of this clone is one. The chain links TRBV13 to TRBJ1-2; D is undetermined. Germline V CDR1 and CDR2: PRHDT, FYEKMQ (reference sequence). This CDR3 contains 11 residues. V was clipped by 0 bases and J by 6 bases, with 2 bases between them. The CDR3 DNA reads TGTGCCAGCAGCTTAGGGGATGGCTACACCTTC. Translation gives CASSLGDGYTF.

The CDR3 DNA sequence: TGTGCCAGCAAATGGAGCGGGGGTAATTCACCCCTCCACTTT. Translation: CASKWSGGNSPLHF. The rearrangement joins TRBV25-1 to TRBJ1-6; TRBD1 might be the D (5 bases). V lost 7 bases and J lost 6, with 13 bases in between. Germline CDR1 is MGHDK and CDR2 is SYGVNS. The CDR3 is 14 amino acids. The full variable domain, completed using reference TRBV25-1 and TRBJ1-6, is EADIYQTPRYLVIGTGKKITLECSQTMGHDKMYWYQQDPGMELHLIHYSYGVNSTEKGDLSSESTVSRIRTEHFPLTLESARPSHTSQYLCASKWSGGNSPLHFGNGTRLTVT.